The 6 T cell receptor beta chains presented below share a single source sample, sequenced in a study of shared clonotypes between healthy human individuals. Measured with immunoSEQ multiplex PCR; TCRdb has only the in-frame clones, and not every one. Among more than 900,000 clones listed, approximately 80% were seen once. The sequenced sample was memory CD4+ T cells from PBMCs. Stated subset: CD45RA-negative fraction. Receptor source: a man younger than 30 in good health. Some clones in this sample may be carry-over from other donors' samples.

The CDR3 spells CASSQDKLAGGPGIQYF. The CDR3 coding sequence is TGCGCCAGCAGCCAAGATAAACTAGCGGGAGGGCCTGGCATTCAGTACTTC. This chain links TRBV4-3 with TRBJ2-4, with 13 positions matching TRBD2. The V gene end was trimmed by 0 bases and the J gene end by 9 bases; junction bases not matched to a gene: 8. The CDR3 runs 17 residues. Germline-derived CDR1 and CDR2 are LGHNA and YSLEER.

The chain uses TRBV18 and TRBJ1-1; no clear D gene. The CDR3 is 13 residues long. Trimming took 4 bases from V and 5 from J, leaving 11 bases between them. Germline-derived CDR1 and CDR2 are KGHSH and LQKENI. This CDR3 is CASSLTRETEAFF. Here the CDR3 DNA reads TGTGCCAGCTCACTCACGCGGGAAACTGAAGCTTTCTTT.

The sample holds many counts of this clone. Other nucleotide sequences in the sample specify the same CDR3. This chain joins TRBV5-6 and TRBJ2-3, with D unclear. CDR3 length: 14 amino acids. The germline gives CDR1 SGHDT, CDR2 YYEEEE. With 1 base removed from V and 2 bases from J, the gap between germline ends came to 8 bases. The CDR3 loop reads CASSLRWNTDTQYF. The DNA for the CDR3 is TGTGCCAGCAGCTTGAGGTGGAACACAGATACGCAGTATTTT.

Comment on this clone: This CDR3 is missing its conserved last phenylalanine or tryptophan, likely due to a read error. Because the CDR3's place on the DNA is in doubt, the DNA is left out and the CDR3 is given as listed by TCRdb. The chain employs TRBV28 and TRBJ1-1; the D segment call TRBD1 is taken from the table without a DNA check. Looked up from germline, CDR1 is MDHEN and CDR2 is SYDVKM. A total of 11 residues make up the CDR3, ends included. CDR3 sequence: CASSLWSGADE.

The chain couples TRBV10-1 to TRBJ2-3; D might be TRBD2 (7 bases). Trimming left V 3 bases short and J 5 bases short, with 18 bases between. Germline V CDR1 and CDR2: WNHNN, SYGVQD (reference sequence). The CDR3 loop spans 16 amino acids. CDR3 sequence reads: CASSDPRGPGGDTQYF. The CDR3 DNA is TGCGCCAGCAGTGATCCTCGGGGGCCGGGGGGAGATACGCAGTATTTT.

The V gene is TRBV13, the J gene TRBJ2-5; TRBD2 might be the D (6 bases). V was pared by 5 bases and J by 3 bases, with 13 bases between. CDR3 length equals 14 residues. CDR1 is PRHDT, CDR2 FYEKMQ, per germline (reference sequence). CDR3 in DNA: TGTGCCAGCAGCCGACAGTCGGGGGAAGAGACCCAGTACTTC. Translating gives CASSRQSGEETQYF. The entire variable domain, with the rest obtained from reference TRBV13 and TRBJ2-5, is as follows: AAGVIQSPRHLIKEKRETATLKCYPIPRHDTVYWYQQGPGQDPQFLISFYEKMQSDKGSIPDRFSAQQFSDYHSELNMSSLELGDSALYFCASSRQSGEETQYFGPGTRLLVL.